These 23 T cell receptor beta chains were all obtained from the same sample, sequenced in a study of OX40 agonist ivuxolimab in advanced cancers. Profiling relied on immunoSEQ multiplex PCR, and the TCRdb table lists in-frame clones only, not all of them. The sample lists about 50,000 clones; around nine tenths were seen once. This sample comprised CD4+ or CD8+ T cells sorted from blood, obtained in a trial of the OX40 agonist ivuxolimab. These TCRs come from an adult with an advanced solid tumor such as melanoma, head and neck, liver or kidney cancer.

The V call is TRBV5-6, the J call TRBJ2-5; D is unclear. V lost 4 bases and J 4 bases, leaving 17 bases between the germline ends. The CDR3 extends over 15 amino acids. The germline CDR1 and CDR2 sequences are SGHDT and YYEEEE. The CDR3 sequence: CASSPTARVGETQYF. As DNA, the CDR3 is TGTGCCAGCAGCCCTACCGCGAGAGTGGGAGAGACCCAGTACTTC.

This chain uses TRBV6-5 with TRBJ1-2; D is ambiguous. V lost 7 bases and J 6 bases, leaving 9 bases between the germline ends. CDR3 length: 11 amino acids. Germline lookup yields CDR1 MNHEY and CDR2 SVGAGI. This CDR3 is CASNGGNGYTF. The CDR3 nucleotides are TGTGCCAGCAATGGTGGGAATGGCTACACCTTC.

V usage is TRBV11-3 and J usage is TRBJ1-3, with a weak D call TRBD1 (5 bases). Looked up from germline, CDR1 is SGHNT and CDR2 is YENEEA. Trimming removed 5 bases at V and 2 bases at J, with 13 bases between. The CDR3 totals 15 residues. This chain's CDR3 is CASSQTGTPGNTIYF. The CDR3, as DNA: TGTGCCAGCAGCCAGACCGGGACGCCTGGAAACACCATATATTTT.

J is TRBJ2-3 and V is TRBV2; 8 nucleotides agree with TRBD1. With V trimmed by 3 bases and J by 4 bases, 18 bases remained unmatched. This CDR3 is built from 19 residues. Germline values: CDR1 SNHLY, CDR2 FYNNEI. CDR3 protein: CASSDEETGDSGQPDTQYF. DNA of the CDR3: TGTGCCAGCAGTGATGAGGAGACAGGGGATTCCGGCCAGCCAGATACGCAGTATTTT.

The chain couples TRBV14 to TRBJ2-1; 12 bases map to TRBD2. V was pared by 0 bases and J by 12 bases, with 15 bases of the junction left unmatched. CDR3 length equals 18 residues. The germline gives CDR1 SGHDN, CDR2 FVKESK. As DNA, the CDR3 is TGTGCCAGCAGCCAAGACCCACGACCGACTAGCGGGAGTCAGTGGCAGTTCTTC. It specifies CASSQDPRPTSGSQWQFF.

The rearrangement uses TRBV27 and TRBJ2-7; 7 nucleotides align to TRBD1. This CDR3 comprises 15 residues. The ends lost 6 bases at V and 6 bases at J; junction bases unmatched: 14. Germline V gene lookup returns CDR1 MNHEY and CDR2 SMNVEV (reference sequence). The CDR3 reads CASSQATGVTAEQYF. DNA for the CDR3: TGTGCCAGCAGCCAAGCCACAGGGGTAACTGCCGAGCAGTACTTC.

The table lists this clone with a count of one. This chain uses TRBV7-3 with TRBJ2-7, with a weak D call TRBD1 (6 bases). V lost 5 bases and J lost 0, with 11 bases in between. This CDR3 region has 14 residues. The V gene's germline CDR1 is SGHTA and CDR2 FQGTGA. CDR3 loop: CASSPGQSSYEQYF. The CDR3 DNA reads TGTGCCAGCAGCCCTGGACAGAGCTCCTACGAGCAGTACTTC.

This clone was recorded a few times. V gene TRBV4-2 combines with J gene TRBJ1-5; D is uncertain. Germline CDR1 reads LGHNA; CDR2 reads YNFKEQ. The CDR3 is 13 residues long. V was shortened by 4 bases and J by 5 bases, with 9 bases between the two germline ends. The CDR3 DNA reads as TGTGCCAGCAGCCCCCAAACCGATCAGCCCCAGCATTTT. Protein sequence: CASSPQTDQPQHF.

The V gene is TRBV11-3, the J gene TRBJ2-7; no firm D call. With 0 bases removed from V and 0 bases from J, the gap between germline ends came to 6 bases. The CDR3 is 14 amino acids. Per the germline V gene, CDR1 is SGHNT and CDR2 is YENEEA. Here the CDR3 reads CASSLEQCSYEQYF. In DNA form, the CDR3 reads TGTGCCAGCAGCTTAGAACAGTGCTCCTACGAGCAGTACTTC.

This clone was observed a single time. The chain joins TRBV28 to TRBJ1-4; D might be TRBD1 (5 bases). V lost 2 bases and J lost 5, with 12 bases in between. CDR1 MDHEN and CDR2 SYDVKM come from the germline V gene. The length of the CDR3 is 15 residues. The CDR3 region has the DNA TGTGCCAGCAGTTTACTTGGGACGGGGAATGAAAAACTGTTTTTT. Encoded protein: CASSLLGTGNEKLFF.

The J gene is TRBJ1-1, the V gene TRBV5-5; D is unclear. The CDR3 totals 14 residues. The V gene's germline CDR1 is SGHKS and CDR2 YYEKEE (reference sequence). The ends were cut back, 0 bases at V and 11 bases at J, with 17 bases in the middle. The CDR3 DNA reads as TGTGCCAGCAGCTTGGACGGGCGGGTAACACGCGCTTTCTTT. This gives the protein CASSLDGRVTRAFF.

The V call is TRBV7-9, the J call TRBJ2-5; D may be TRBD1 (6 bases). The germline V gene encodes CDR1 SEHNR and CDR2 FQNEAQ (reference sequence). Trimming pared 4 bases from V and 6 bases from J, leaving 24 bases between. The CDR3 loop spans 17 amino acids. The CDR3 spells CASSSDPGAKGKKTQYF. The CDR3 DNA sequence: TGTGCCAGCAGCTCAGACCCAGGGGCAAAGGGGAAAAAGACCCAGTACTTC.

The CDR3 nucleotides are TGTGCCAGCAGTTTAGGGGACACACCCTACGAGCAGTACGTC. It is translated as CASSLGDTPYEQYV. This chain uses TRBV28 with TRBJ2-7; a possible D gene is TRBD1 (6 bases). The CDR3 consists of 14 residues. From germline, CDR1 is MDHEN and CDR2 SYDVKM. V was trimmed by 2 bases and J by 2 bases, leaving 10 bases between them.

The chain carries TRBV5-1 and TRBJ1-1; D perhaps matches TRBD1 (5 bases). V was trimmed by 0 bases and J by 1 base, leaving 10 bases between them. Germline V gene data show CDR1 as SGHRS and CDR2 as YFSETQ. This CDR3 has 15 residues. This CDR3 is CASSLVQGRNTEAFF. The CDR3 coding sequence is TGCGCCAGCAGCTTGGTGCAGGGAAGGAACACTGAAGCTTTCTTT.

The chain links TRBV7-6 to TRBJ1-4; D remains unclear. Germline V gene data show CDR1 as SGHVS and CDR2 as FNYEAQ. V lost 0 bases, J lost 8 bases, and 13 bases lay in between. The CDR3 has 15 residues. The DNA for the CDR3 is TGTGCCAGCAGCTTAGCGCGGGATAGGCGGGAAAAACTGTTTTTT. This codes for CASSLARDRREKLFF.

The chain uses TRBV28 and TRBJ1-5; D uncertain. Germline CDR1 and CDR2: MDHEN and SYDVKM. The CDR3 spans 13 residues. Between the trimmed V and J ends, which lost 6 bases and 0 bases, there was a span of 6 bases. In DNA form, the CDR3 reads TGTGCCAGCAGCTGGGTTAGCAATCAGCCCCAGCATTTT. It is translated as CASSWVSNQPQHF. The entire variable domain, with the rest obtained from reference TRBV28 and TRBJ1-5, is as follows: DVKVTQSSRYLVKRTGEKVFLECVQDMDHENMFWYRQDPGLGLRLIYFSYDVKMKEKGDIPEGYSVSREKKERFSLILESASTNQTSMYLCASSWVSNQPQHFGDGTRLSIL.

The V and J genes are TRBV4-1 and TRBJ2-3; D unresolved. This CDR3 contains 14 residues. V was clipped by 1 base and J by 5 bases, with 10 bases between them. Per the germline V gene, CDR1 is MGHRA and CDR2 is YSYEKL. The CDR3 is CASSQVQFGDTQYF. DNA of the CDR3: TGCGCCAGCAGCCAAGTCCAGTTCGGAGATACGCAGTATTTT.

A single count supports this clone. The rearrangement joins TRBV13 to TRBJ1-5; the D is unclear. This CDR3 has 14 amino acids. Germline CDR1 PRHDT, CDR2 FYEKMQ (reference sequence). V was trimmed by 3 bases and J by 3 bases, leaving 9 bases between them. The CDR3 loop is CASSFRGINQPQHF. CDR3 nucleotides: TGTGCCAGCAGCTTTAGAGGGATCAATCAGCCCCAGCATTTT.

The sample holds one count of this clone. This rearrangement joins TRBV5-5 to TRBJ1-5; possible D gene TRBD1, 6 bases. There are 14 residues in the CDR3. Germline lookup yields CDR1 SGHKS and CDR2 YYEKEE (reference sequence). Trimming stripped 1 base from V and 5 bases from J, with 10 bases between. The CDR3 region is CASSLWAGDQPQHF. The CDR3 nucleotides are TGTGCCAGCAGCTTGTGGGCAGGGGATCAGCCCCAGCATTTT.

CDR3 sequence (DNA): TGTGCCAGCAGTTACTCCTCCCTCAGGCAGGATACGCAGTATTTT. It yields the protein CASSYSSLRQDTQYF. V gene TRBV6-5 combines with J gene TRBJ2-3; D remains ambiguous. Germline loops: CDR1 MNHEY, CDR2 SVGAGI. With 0 bases removed from V and 6 bases from J, the gap between germline ends came to 13 bases. This CDR3 is built from 15 residues.

The chain carries TRBV5-1 and TRBJ2-5; no clear D. The germline V gene encodes CDR1 SGHRS and CDR2 YFSETQ. V was pared by 5 bases and J by 4 bases, with 6 bases between. There are 11 residues in the CDR3. CDR3 nucleotides: TGCGCCAGCAGTTGGGGAGAGACCCAGTACTTC. This sequence encodes CASSWGETQYF. Full variable domain (missing parts from reference TRBV5-1 and TRBJ2-5): KAGVTQTPRYLIKTRGQQVTLSCSPISGHRSVSWYQQTPGQGLQFLFEYFSETQRNKGNFPGRFSGRQFSNSRSEMNVSTLELGDSALYLCASSWGETQYFGPGTRLLVL.

The gene calls are TRBV5-6 and TRBJ1-2; tentative D call: TRBD1 (5 bases). CDR3 length equals 12 residues. Germline values: CDR1 SGHDT, CDR2 YYEEEE. Trimming removed 0 bases from V and 7 bases from J, with 7 bases in between. The CDR3 DNA sequence: TGTGCCAGCAGCTTGGATGGGGGTGGCTACACCTTC. Protein: CASSLDGGGYTF.

This chain uses TRBV13 with TRBJ2-5, with no clear D. Germline V gene lookup returns CDR1 PRHDT and CDR2 FYEKMQ (reference sequence). The V end was cut by 0 bases, the J end by 5 bases, with 13 bases between. The CDR3 totals 15 residues. The CDR3 region has the DNA TGTGCCAGCAGCTTAGGCAGGACCCTTGGGGAGACCCAGTACTTC. It yields the protein CASSLGRTLGETQYF. Based on the CDR3 plus reference TRBV13 and TRBJ2-5, the full variable domain is AAGVIQSPRHLIKEKRETATLKCYPIPRHDTVYWYQQGPGQDPQFLISFYEKMQSDKGSIPDRFSAQQFSDYHSELNMSSLELGDSALYFCASSLGRTLGETQYFGPGTRLLVL.